Listed below are T cell receptor beta chains from one sample, sequenced in a study of cytomegalovirus exposure and HLA in healthy donors. Sequencing was performed with immunoSEQ multiplex PCR; in TCRdb, only in-frame clones are kept and a portion is missing. This table has 140,000 to 150,000 clones, 75% to 90% appearing once. Sequenced sample: PBMCs. These TCRs come from a man aged 35-49 years in good health and CMV-seronegative. The CDR3 runs from the conserved cysteine through the conserved F or W. A D gene is named only where the DNA matches it firmly. Some rows mark clone size as missing; the rest say once, few, many or name a class of expanded clone.

v_call	clone_size	d_call	cdr3_length	j_call	cdr3_aa	cdr3_nt
TRBV6-1	NA	TRBD2	19	TRBJ2-2	CASSARPGLAGGPTGELFF	TGTGCCAGCAGTGCCCGCCCGGGACTAGCGGGGGGGCCCACCGGGGAGCTGTTTTTT
TRBV7-9	NA	NA	17	TRBJ2-3	CASSPPSGTSPGDTQYF	TGTGCCAGCAGCCCTCCCTCCGGGACTTCCCCCGGAGATACGCAGTATTTT
TRBV9	NA	NA	13	TRBJ1-6	CASSVATDSPLHF	TGTGCCAGCAGCGTAGCGACAGATTCACCCCTCCACTTT
TRBV6-5	NA	NA	14	TRBJ1-1	CASNRRQANTEAFF	TGTGCCAGCAACCGAAGACAGGCAAACACTGAAGCTTTCTTT
TRBV5-5	NA	NA	19	TRBJ2-7	CASSLELGRGAPRVYEQYF	TGTGCCAGCAGCTTGGAGTTAGGACGGGGGGCCCCTAGGGTATACGAGCAGTACTTC
TRBV9	NA	TRBD1	17	TRBJ2-6	CASSVAAQGAGANVLTF	TGTGCCAGCAGCGTAGCTGCACAGGGGGCCGGGGCCAACGTCCTGACTTTC
TRBV27	few	NA	15	TRBJ1-5	CASSMGRVSNQPQHF	TGTGCCAGCAGCATGGGCAGGGTAAGCAATCAGCCCCAGCATTTT
TRBV12-1	NA	NA	13	TRBJ2-1	CASSPRENNEQFF	TGTGCCAGCAGCCCAAGAGAGAACAATGAGCAGTTCTTC
TRBV5-5	NA	TRBD1	17	TRBJ2-4	CASSTGTATLAKNIQYF	TGTGCCAGCAGCACTGGGACAGCTACTCTAGCCAAAAACATTCAGTACTTC
TRBV6-5	once	TRBD1	15	TRBJ2-1	CASRQGAPYVGEQFF	TGTGCCAGCAGGCAGGGGGCCCCATATGTGGGCGAGCAGTTCTTC
TRBV5-1	NA	NA	15	TRBJ1-6	CASSPPGGDNSPLHF	TGCGCCAGCAGCCCCCCGGGGGGGGACAATTCACCCCTCCACTTT
TRBV27	NA	TRBD1	15	TRBJ1-5	CASSTRQGGNQPQHF	TGTGCCAGCAGTACGCGACAGGGGGGCAATCAGCCCCAGCATTTT
TRBV6-4	NA	TRBD1	14	TRBJ2-7	CASSRGQGDYEQYF	TGTGCCAGCAGTCGGGGACAGGGGGACTACGAGCAGTACTTC
TRBV5-1	NA	TRBD1	14	TRBJ1-3	CASGPGTAGNTIYF	TGCGCCAGCGGGCCTGGGACAGCTGGAAACACCATATATTTT
TRBV11-2	few	TRBD1	13	TRBJ2-5	CASSYTGGETQYF	TGTGCCAGCAGCTATACAGGGGGTGAGACCCAGTACTTC
TRBV19	NA	TRBD1	14	TRBJ2-7	CASSTQGADYEQYF	TGTGCCAGTAGTACACAGGGGGCGGACTACGAGCAGTACTTC
TRBV5-1	NA	NA	12	TRBJ1-1	CASSSDTTEAFF	TGCGCCAGCAGCTCGGACACTACTGAAGCTTTCTTT
TRBV6-1	NA	NA	14	TRBJ1-1	CASIRETRNTEAFF	TGTGCCAGCATAAGAGAGACAAGGAACACTGAAGCTTTCTTT
TRBV7-9	NA	NA	15	TRBJ1-5	CASSLEGLSNQPQHF	TGTGCCAGCAGCTTGGAGGGGTTAAGCAATCAGCCCCAGCATTTT
TRBV5-1	NA	NA	14	TRBJ1-1	CASSPTGINTEAFF	TGCGCCAGCAGCCCGACAGGTATTAACACTGAAGCTTTCTTT
TRBV13	NA	TRBD1	15	TRBJ2-1	CASSLSGQGVNEQFF	TGTGCCAGCAGCTTATCCGGACAGGGGGTCAATGAGCAGTTCTTC
TRBV15	NA	TRBD1	14	TRBJ2-7	CATSDRDRLLEQYF	TGTGCCACCAGCGACCGGGACAGGCTCTTGGAGCAGTACTTC
TRBV29-1	NA	NA	13	TRBJ1-3	CSVVEDGRNTIYF	TGCAGCGTGGTAGAAGATGGGAGGAACACCATATATTTT
TRBV29-1	NA	NA	12	TRBJ2-7	CSVEGPSYEQYF	TGCAGCGTTGAAGGGCCATCCTACGAGCAGTACTTC
TRBV27	NA	NA	14	TRBJ2-1	CASSSRYSYNEQFF	TGTGCCAGCAGTTCTAGGTACTCCTACAATGAGCAGTTCTTC
TRBV25-1	NA	TRBD1	14	TRBJ2-5	CASSPQGAGETQYF	TGTGCCAGCAGCCCTCAGGGGGCCGGAGAGACCCAGTACTTC